Presented here are 17 T cell receptor beta chains from one specimen sequenced in a study of cytomegalovirus exposure and HLA in healthy donors. It was with 60 Vbeta and 13 Jbeta primers that the PCR ran. TCRdb keeps only in-frame clones here, not all; method: immunoSEQ multiplex PCR. The sample shows some 170,000 clones, more than 60% of them seen only once. Sequenced sample: PBMCs. The source of these receptors is a woman aged 60-75 years in good health and CMV-seropositive.

V gene TRBV2 combines with J gene TRBJ1-5; 7 bases align to TRBD1. Germline CDR1 is SNHLY and CDR2 is FYNNEI. The trim removed 7 bases at V and 3 bases at J, leaving 6 bases unmatched. The CDR3 is made up of 14 amino acids. The CDR3 region has the DNA TGTGCCAGCATGGAGGGACAGTTCAATCAGCCCCAGCATTTT. This sequence encodes CASMEGQFNQPQHF.

This clone has a single count. The chain couples TRBV30 to TRBJ1-2, with D possibly TRBD1 on 6 matching bases. The length of the CDR3 is 13 residues. Germline V gene lookup returns CDR1 GTSNPN and CDR2 SVGIG (reference sequence). V was pared by 7 bases and J by 4 bases, with 16 bases between. The CDR3 here is CASDTGRGYGYTF. As DNA, the CDR3 is TGTGCCTCGGACACGGGCAGGGGCTATGGCTACACCTTC.

The V gene is TRBV19, the J gene TRBJ2-3; D is unclear. CDR3 length: 13 amino acids. Trimming shortened V by 5 bases and J by 5 bases, and 11 bases separated the two germline ends. Per germline, CDR1 LNHDA and CDR2 SQIVND (reference sequence). The CDR3 loop is CASSDGPGDTQYF. CDR3 nucleotide sequence: TGTGCCAGTAGTGACGGTCCGGGAGATACGCAGTATTTT.

The chain employs TRBV6-1 and TRBJ2-7; 7 bases are a match to TRBD1. The CDR3 runs to 16 residues. Per the germline V gene, CDR1 is MNHNS and CDR2 is SASEGT. J was trimmed by 0 bases and V by 4 bases; bases with no gene match: 9. The CDR3: CASSGPSGQTSYEQYF. CDR3 sequence (DNA): TGTGCCAGCAGTGGACCATCGGGACAGACCTCCTACGAGCAGTACTTC.

The rearrangement links TRBV6-6 to TRBJ2-7; D perhaps matches TRBD1 (5 bases). The germline CDR1 and CDR2 sequences are MNHNY and SVGAGI (reference sequence). With 5 bases removed from V and 5 bases from J, the gap between germline ends came to 13 bases. This CDR3 contains 13 residues. The CDR3 DNA reads TGTGCCAGCAGTCAATCAGGGTTCGACGAGCAGTACTTC. This encodes CASSQSGFDEQYF.

This clone was recorded only once. The chain combines TRBV2 with TRBJ2-7; D is perhaps TRBD2 (6 bases). Germline CDR1 is SNHLY and CDR2 is FYNNEI. With 4 bases removed from V and 4 bases from J, the gap between germline ends came to 11 bases. The CDR3 has 13 residues. The CDR3 DNA reads TGTGCCAGCAGTGGGGACTTTTTATACGAGCAGTACTTC. This encodes CASSGDFLYEQYF.

The sample holds a few counts of this clone. The V gene is TRBV5-4, the J gene TRBJ2-7; a possible D gene is TRBD2 (6 bases). This CDR3 comprises 15 residues. The germline V and J ends were trimmed by 7 bases and 4 bases, with 21 bases remaining between them. Germline V gene data show CDR1 as SGHNT and CDR2 as YYREEE (reference sequence). The CDR3 nucleotides read TGTGCCAGCGGATCTGCCGGCGGCGCGGGGTACGAGCAGTACTTC. Amino acid sequence: CASGSAGGAGYEQYF. Variable domain in full (rest from reference TRBV5-4 and TRBJ2-7): ETGVTQSPTHLIKTRGQQVTLRCSSQSGHNTVSWYQQALGQGPQFIFQYYREEENGRGNFPPRFSGLQFPNYSSELNVNALELDDSALYLCASGSAGGAGYEQYFGPGTRLTVT.

The rearrangement links TRBV7-8 to TRBJ2-7; 9 bases are shared with TRBD1. The CDR3 contains 15 residues. The V gene's germline CDR1 is SGHVS and CDR2 FQNEAQ. V was clipped by 5 bases and J by 5 bases; unmatched bases: 10. CDR3 sequence (DNA): TGTGCCAGCAGCGCGCCAGGACAGGGGATCCACGAGCAGTACTTC. Amino acid sequence: CASSAPGQGIHEQYF.

The V gene is TRBV9, the J gene TRBJ2-5; tentatively, D is TRBD2 (6 bases). The J call may be wrong; the DNA end is better matched by TRBJ2-7. The CDR3 sequence is 15 residues long. Germline loops: CDR1 SGDLS, CDR2 YYNGEE. CDR3 amino acids: CASSPSPTSSYEQYF. The DNA for the CDR3 is TGTGCCAGCAGCCCCTCCCCGACTAGCTCCTACGAGCAGTACTTC.

CDR3 amino acids: CASSPGDRGYSNYGYTF. The CDR3 DNA sequence: TGTGCCAGCAGCCCGGGGGACAGGGGGTATTCTAACTATGGCTACACCTTC. The chain employs TRBV14 and TRBJ1-2, with 11 nucleotides matching TRBD1. The CDR3 loop spans 17 amino acids. Germline CDR1 and CDR2: SGHDN and FVKESK. The V and J ends lost 4 bases and 0 bases, in that order; junction bases with no gene match: 7.

This clone appeared once. The rearrangement links TRBV29-1 to TRBJ2-2, with TRBD2 matching over 9 bases. This CDR3 contains 13 residues. V was clipped by 4 bases and J by 4 bases; unmatched bases: 1. The V gene's germline CDR1 is SQVTM and CDR2 ANQGSEA. As DNA, the CDR3 is TGCAGCGTTGGGCGGGGGGGCACCGGGGAGCTGTTTTTT. Translation gives CSVGRGGTGELFF.

CDR3 coding DNA: TGTGCCAGCAGCTTAGAGGGCCCTGGGGCGGGATCGCGGGAAAAACTGTTTTTT. Amino acids: CASSLEGPGAGSREKLFF. V usage is TRBV7-6 and J usage is TRBJ1-4, with D tentatively TRBD1 (5 bases). V lost 1 base and J 8 bases, leaving 23 bases between the germline ends. Germline assignment: CDR1 SGHVS and CDR2 FNYEAQ. This CDR3 is built from 18 residues.

CDR3 bases: TGTGCCAGCAGCGTTGGGGCGGGAAAAGAGACCCAGTACTTC. The encoded protein is CASSVGAGKETQYF. J is TRBJ2-5 and V is TRBV9; TRBD2 is a possible D gene (6 bases). There are 14 residues in the CDR3. Trimming left V 2 bases short and J 3 bases short, with 11 bases between. CDR1 is SGDLS, CDR2 YYNGEE, per germline.

The V gene is TRBV6-4, the J gene TRBJ1-4; no clear D gene. The germline CDR1 and CDR2 sequences are MRHNA and SNTAGT. This CDR3 comprises 16 residues. V was trimmed by 3 bases and J by 0 bases, leaving 11 bases between them. The CDR3 spells CASSDTIRATNEKLFF. In DNA, the CDR3 is TGTGCCAGCAGTGATACGATCCGAGCAACTAATGAAAAACTGTTTTTT.

The J gene is TRBJ2-7, the V gene TRBV7-6, with 7 positions matching TRBD1. With V trimmed by 5 bases and J by 1 base, 5 bases remained unmatched. Germline-derived CDR1 and CDR2 are SGHVS and FNYEAQ. The CDR3 totals 14 residues. CDR3 nucleotides: TGTGCCAGCAGCCTCTTACAGGGGTCCTACGAGCAGTACTTC. Amino acid sequence: CASSLLQGSYEQYF.

The rearrangement links TRBV25-1 to TRBJ2-3; 7 bases are shared with TRBD2. J lost 3 bases, V lost 3 bases, and 6 bases had no gene match. Germline V gives CDR1 MGHDK, CDR2 SYGVNS. The CDR3 is 15 amino acids. The CDR3 region is CASSERRERTDTQYF. The CDR3 DNA follows: TGTGCCAGCAGTGAGAGGCGGGAGAGGACAGATACGCAGTATTTT.

V is TRBV5-1 and J is TRBJ2-2; TRBD1 aligns across 7 bases. V lost 3 bases, J lost 0 bases, and 2 bases stayed unmatched. Germline V lookup: CDR1 SGHRS, CDR2 YFSETQ. This CDR3 is built from 15 residues. DNA for the CDR3: TGCGCCAGCAGCTCGGACAGGACGAACACCGGGGAGCTGTTTTTT. It encodes CASSSDRTNTGELFF.